These 21 T cell receptor beta chains were sequenced from one sample in a study of OX40 agonist ivuxolimab in advanced cancers. Measured with immunoSEQ multiplex PCR; TCRdb has only the in-frame clones, and not every one. The table includes about 80,000 clones, about 94% detected once. Sequenced material: CD4+ or CD8+ T cells sorted from blood, taken in a trial of the OX40 agonist ivuxolimab. The receptors shown here come from an adult with an advanced solid tumor such as melanoma, head and neck, liver or kidney cancer.

V and J are TRBV21-1 and TRBJ2-5; no check of the table's D call, TRBD2, against the DNA was made. TRBV21-1 is a listed pseudogene. The CDR3 sequence is 17 residues long. The chain's CDR3 is CASPKRPSGVSQETQYF. As DNA, the CDR3 is TGTGCCAGCCCAAAGCGGCCTAGCGGAGTTTCCCAAGAGACCCAGTACTTC.

CDR3 amino acids: CASSATGNQPQHF. The CDR3 coding sequence is TGCGCCAGCAGCGCGACAGGGAATCAGCCCCAGCATTTT. The chain recombines TRBV5-1 with TRBJ1-5; 7 nucleotides agree with TRBD1. Losses at the gene ends were 4 bases for V and 4 bases for J; bases not matched to a gene: 2. This CDR3 is built from 13 residues. Germline CDR1 is SGHRS and CDR2 is YFSETQ. Variable domain in full (rest from reference TRBV5-1 and TRBJ1-5): KAGVTQTPRYLIKTRGQQVTLSCSPISGHRSVSWYQQTPGQGLQFLFEYFSETQRNKGNFPGRFSGRQFSNSRSEMNVSTLELGDSALYLCASSATGNQPQHFGDGTRLSIL.

The sample holds a few counts of this clone. The V gene is TRBV28, the J gene TRBJ2-1; D gene uncertain. Trimming pared 3 bases from V and 7 bases from J, leaving 10 bases between. The germline gives CDR1 MDHEN, CDR2 SYDVKM. The CDR3 totals 13 residues. The CDR3 loop is CASSLGNENEQFF. The CDR3 nucleotides read TGTGCCAGCAGTTTGGGGAATGAGAATGAGCAGTTCTTC.

On this clone: Since a much larger clone is just one base distant, this may be a read error. The chain joins TRBV7-3 to TRBJ2-7; 13 positions agree with TRBD2. Germline V gene data show CDR1 as SGHTA and CDR2 as FQGTGA. V gave up 2 bases and J gave up 3 bases; unmatched junction bases: 1. The CDR3 runs 15 residues. The CDR3 DNA follows: TGTGCCAGCAGCTTAGGACTAGCGGGAGTCTACGAGCAGTACTTC. Protein: CASSLGLAGVYEQYF.

The rearrangement uses TRBV6-1 and TRBJ2-7, with D uncertain. This CDR3 comprises 13 residues. In germline, CDR1 is MNHNS, CDR2 SASEGT. V was clipped by 5 bases and J by 1 base, with 9 bases between them. CDR3: CASSLYSSYEQYF. The CDR3 coding sequence is TGTGCCAGCAGTCTCTATTCTTCCTACGAGCAGTACTTC.

This chain connects TRBV5-1 to TRBJ2-7; D might be TRBD1 (6 bases). The germline gives CDR1 SGHRS, CDR2 YFSETQ. CDR3 length: 16 residues. V was trimmed by 3 bases and J by 1 base, leaving 17 bases between them. The CDR3 DNA follows: TGCGCCAGCAGCTCGACAACAATACAGGGATCCTACGAGCAGTACTTC. It encodes CASSSTTIQGSYEQYF.

The chain carries TRBV19 and TRBJ2-5; D might be TRBD1 or TRBD2, each matching 5 bases. CDR1 and CDR2 (germline): LNHDA, SQIVND (reference sequence). The CDR3 covers 14 residues. The ends were cut back, 5 bases at V and 5 bases at J, with 15 bases in the middle. This CDR3 reads CASSADWGSETQYF. The DNA for the CDR3 is TGTGCCAGTAGTGCGGACTGGGGGAGCGAGACCCAGTACTTC.

The rearrangement joins TRBV30 to TRBJ2-2; 9 bases map to TRBD1. Unmatched junction bases numbered 7, after V lost 4 bases and J lost 4 bases. The CDR3 spans 15 residues. Germline CDR1 reads GTSNPN; CDR2 reads SVGIG (reference sequence). Written as DNA, the CDR3 is TGTGCCTGGAAGCCGGGACAGGGATTCACCGGGGAGCTGTTTTTT. It is translated as CAWKPGQGFTGELFF.

V and J are TRBV28 and TRBJ1-4; D perhaps matches TRBD1 (5 bases). Trimming took off 5 bases at V and 8 bases at J, with 18 bases between the two ends. The germline V gene encodes CDR1 MDHEN and CDR2 SYDVKM. CDR3 length equals 15 residues. In nucleotides, the CDR3 is TGTGCCAGCAGTCTAACCCTGACAGAGGGCGAAAAACTGTTTTTT. It is translated as CASSLTLTEGEKLFF.

This clone was seen a single time. Distinct nucleotide sequences in the sample also encode this CDR3. The chain joins TRBV19 to TRBJ1-4; tentatively, D is TRBD1 (5 bases). Trimming cost V 7 bases and J 8 bases, with 20 bases left between them. The CDR3 spans 15 residues. Germline V gene sequence: CDR1 LNHDA, CDR2 SQIVND (reference sequence). CDR3 sequence: CASTRGTGVKEKLFF. The DNA of the CDR3 is TGTGCCAGTACCAGAGGGACCGGGGTCAAAGAAAAACTGTTTTTT.

The chain is built from TRBV12-5 and TRBJ1-1; 8 bases are shared with TRBD1. CDR3 length: 14 residues. Germline V gene lookup returns CDR1 LGHNT and CDR2 FRNRAP. The trim removed 5 bases at V and 6 bases at J, leaving 8 bases unmatched. CDR3: CASGPGQGDAEAFF. Written as DNA, the CDR3 is TGTGCTAGTGGTCCCGGACAGGGAGATGCTGAAGCTTTCTTT.

This chain joins TRBV12-5 and TRBJ2-1, with TRBD2 matching 7 bases. CDR1 and CDR2 (germline): LGHNT, FRNRAP. V was clipped by 3 bases and J by 6 bases; unmatched bases: 17. The CDR3 has 18 residues. DNA of the CDR3: TGTGCTAGTGGTTTCCCCGAGGGGTCTAGCGGCATATCCAATGAGCAGTTCTTC. Protein product: CASGFPEGSSGISNEQFF.

The gene calls are TRBV10-3 and TRBJ2-7; TRBD1 might be the D (6 bases). Germline values: CDR1 ENHRY, CDR2 SYGVKD. The CDR3 is made up of 12 amino acids. V was pared by 3 bases and J by 4 bases, with 7 bases between. The CDR3 sequence is CAISDRGYEQYF. CDR3 DNA sequence: TGTGCCATCAGTGACAGGGGATACGAGCAGTACTTC.

The genes are TRBV4-3 and TRBJ2-7; 7 bases agree with TRBD1. The CDR3 extends over 16 amino acids. Germline values: CDR1 LGHNA, CDR2 YSLEER. With 2 bases clipped from V and 3 bases from J, the junction kept 10 bases outside the gene matches. The CDR3 here is CASSQYRDRIVYEQYF. The CDR3 nucleotides read TGCGCCAGCAGCCAATACCGGGACAGAATAGTCTACGAGCAGTACTTC.

The chain combines TRBV7-9 with TRBJ2-7; TRBD1 might be the D (6 bases). CDR3 size: 13 residues. Deletions cut 1 base from V and 4 bases from J, with 8 bases between. CDR1 and CDR2 (germline): SEHNR, FQNEAQ (reference sequence). CDR3 protein: CASSLGTAYEQYF. The CDR3 DNA follows: TGTGCCAGCAGCTTAGGGACAGCTTACGAGCAGTACTTC.

J is TRBJ2-7 and V is TRBV7-8; possibly TRBD2 for D (6 bases). V was trimmed by 1 base and J by 6 bases, leaving 13 bases between them. Germline V gene sequence: CDR1 SGHVS, CDR2 FQNEAQ. The CDR3 spans 14 residues. The CDR3 DNA follows: TGTGCCAGCAGCTTAGGGACTACCGGCATCGAGCAGTACTTC. Protein product: CASSLGTTGIEQYF.

DNA for the CDR3: TGTGCCAGCAGCTGGGGACAGGGGGAAGGCACCGGGGAGCTGTTTTTT. Residues: CASSWGQGEGTGELFF. The chain combines TRBV7-6 with TRBJ2-2; 11 bases are shared with TRBD1. V shed 4 bases and J 4 bases; nucleotides not matched to a gene: 5. The CDR3 is 16 residues long. The V gene's germline CDR1 is SGHVS and CDR2 FNYEAQ.

This rearrangement joins TRBV6-5 to TRBJ1-2; 8 nucleotides line up with TRBD1. CDR1 is MNHEY, CDR2 SVGAGI, per germline. Losses at the gene ends were 7 bases for V and 4 bases for J; bases not matched to a gene: 5. This CDR3 contains 13 residues. CDR3 in DNA: TGTGCCAGCACCCAGGGACAGGCCTATGGCTACACCTTC. Encoded protein: CASTQGQAYGYTF.

The gene calls are TRBV19 and TRBJ1-1; D remains ambiguous. Trimming shortened V by 1 base and J by 1 base, and 7 bases separated the two germline ends. This CDR3 is 14 amino acids long. Germline V lookup: CDR1 LNHDA, CDR2 SQIVND (reference sequence). This CDR3 reads CASSIGTRNTEAFF. CDR3 nucleotides: TGTGCCAGTAGTATAGGGACGAGGAACACTGAAGCTTTCTTT.

This chain links TRBV7-9 with TRBJ2-7; possible D gene TRBD2, 6 bases. The CDR3 consists of 19 residues. V lost 3 bases, J lost 9 bases, and 33 bases lay in between. Germline V CDR1 and CDR2: SEHNR, FQNEAQ (reference sequence). CDR3 residues: CASSFDRAIGLNHATGQYF. The CDR3 nucleotides read TGTGCCAGCAGCTTTGATAGGGCCATAGGACTAAATCACGCTACGGGGCAGTACTTC.

The chain combines TRBV7-3 with TRBJ2-1, with D unclear. V was cut by 0 bases and J by 9 bases, with 9 bases left in between. This CDR3 is built from 13 residues. CDR1 is SGHTA and CDR2 is FQGTGA in the germline V gene. The CDR3 DNA is TGTGCCAGCAGCTTAACTCACAGTGGTGAGCAGTTCTTC. This gives the protein CASSLTHSGEQFF.